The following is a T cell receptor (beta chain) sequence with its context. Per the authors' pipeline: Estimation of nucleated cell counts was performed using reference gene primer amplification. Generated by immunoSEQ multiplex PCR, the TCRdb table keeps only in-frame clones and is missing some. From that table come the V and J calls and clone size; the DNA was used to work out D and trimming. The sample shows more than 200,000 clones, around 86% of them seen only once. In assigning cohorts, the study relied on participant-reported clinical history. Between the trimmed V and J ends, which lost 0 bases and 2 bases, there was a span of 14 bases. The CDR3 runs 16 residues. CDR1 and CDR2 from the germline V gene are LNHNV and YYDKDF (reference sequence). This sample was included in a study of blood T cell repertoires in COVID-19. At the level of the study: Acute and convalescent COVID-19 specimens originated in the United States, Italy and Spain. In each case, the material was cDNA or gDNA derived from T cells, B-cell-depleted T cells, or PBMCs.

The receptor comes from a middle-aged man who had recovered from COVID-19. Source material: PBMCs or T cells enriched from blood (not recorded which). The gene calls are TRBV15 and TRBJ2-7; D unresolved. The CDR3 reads CATSRDSSRVPYEQYF. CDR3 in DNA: TGTGCCACCAGCAGAGATTCTTCCCGAGTACCCTACGAGCAGTACTTC.